The clone carrying this T cell receptor (beta chain) was counted ten times or more. Its antigen is unidentified. The data were obtained in a study of T cell repertoires in cytomegalovirus infection. Study details: The public TCR beta signatures pointed to both CMV infection and matching HLA type. Study findings and constraints: The ex vivo response was dominated by HLA-C-restricted CMV-specific TCR beta clonotypes. Of the TCR beta families, the public ones yielded a cumulative frequency that identified carriers of CMV plus the relevant HLA.

The V and J ends lost 7 bases and 7 bases, in that order; junction bases with no gene match: 6. This CDR3 is built from 14 residues. Germline values: CDR1 SGHAT, CDR2 FQNNGV. TCRdb redid the calling of the reads with MiXCR, one entry per CDR3 protein. There are around 740,000 distinct CDR3 sequences in the sample; roughly 35% occur only once, and 2.5% to 3.5% lies in the top ten. The receptor's source is a human donor in good health (CMV status not recorded). Some clones in this sample may be carry-over from other donors' samples. The rearrangement joins TRBV11-2 to TRBJ1-6; TRBD1 agrees at 8 bases. The specimen sequenced was PBMCs. The CDR3 protein is CASNGQGENSPLHF. CDR3 DNA: TGTGCCAGCAACGGACAGGGAGAGAATTCACCCCTCCACTTT.